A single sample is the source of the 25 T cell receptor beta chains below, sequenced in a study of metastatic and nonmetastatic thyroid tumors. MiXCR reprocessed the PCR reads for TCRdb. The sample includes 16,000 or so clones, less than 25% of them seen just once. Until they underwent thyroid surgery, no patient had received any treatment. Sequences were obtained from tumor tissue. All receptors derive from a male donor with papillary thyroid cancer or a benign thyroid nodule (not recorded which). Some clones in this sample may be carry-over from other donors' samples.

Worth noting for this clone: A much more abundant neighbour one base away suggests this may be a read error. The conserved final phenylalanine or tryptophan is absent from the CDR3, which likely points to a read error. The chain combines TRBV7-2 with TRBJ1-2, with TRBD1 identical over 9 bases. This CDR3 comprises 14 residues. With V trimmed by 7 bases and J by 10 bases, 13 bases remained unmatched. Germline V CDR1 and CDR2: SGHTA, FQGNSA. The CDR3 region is CASIPTGGVGFYTS. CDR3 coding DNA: TGTGCCAGCATCCCTACAGGGGGCGTCGGGTTCTACACCTCC.

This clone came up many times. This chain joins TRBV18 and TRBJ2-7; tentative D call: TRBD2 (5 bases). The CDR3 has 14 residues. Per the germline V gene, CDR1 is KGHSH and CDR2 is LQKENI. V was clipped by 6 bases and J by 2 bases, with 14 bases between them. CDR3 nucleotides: TGTGCCAGCTCCACTGGACTTTACACCTACGAGCAGTACTTC. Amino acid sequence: CASSTGLYTYEQYF.

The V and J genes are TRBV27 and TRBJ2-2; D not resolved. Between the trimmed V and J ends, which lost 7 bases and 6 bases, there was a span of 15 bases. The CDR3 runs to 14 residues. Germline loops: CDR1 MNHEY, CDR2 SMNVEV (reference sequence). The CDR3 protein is CASTRRFRAGELFF. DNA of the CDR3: TGTGCCAGCACCAGGCGGTTTCGGGCCGGGGAGCTGTTTTTT.

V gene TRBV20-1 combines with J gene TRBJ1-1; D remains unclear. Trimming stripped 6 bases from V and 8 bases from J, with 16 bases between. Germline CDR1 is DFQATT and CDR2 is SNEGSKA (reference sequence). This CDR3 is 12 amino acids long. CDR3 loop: CSAAWDDREAFF. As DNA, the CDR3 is TGCAGTGCCGCGTGGGATGATAGAGAAGCTTTCTTT.

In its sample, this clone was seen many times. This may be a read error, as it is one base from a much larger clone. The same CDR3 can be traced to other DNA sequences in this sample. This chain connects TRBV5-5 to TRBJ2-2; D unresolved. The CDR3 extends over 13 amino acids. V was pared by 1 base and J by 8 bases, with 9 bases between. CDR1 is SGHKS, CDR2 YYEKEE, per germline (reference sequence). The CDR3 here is CASSLSGTGELFF. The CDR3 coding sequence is TGTGCCAGCAGCTTGTCTGGTACGGGGGAGCTGTTTTTT.

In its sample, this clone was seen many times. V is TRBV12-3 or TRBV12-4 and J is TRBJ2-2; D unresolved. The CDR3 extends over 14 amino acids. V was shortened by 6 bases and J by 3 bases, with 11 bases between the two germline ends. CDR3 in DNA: TGTGCCAGCAGGAGCCTTTTGGACACCGGGGAGCTGTTTTTT. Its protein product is CASRSLLDTGELFF.

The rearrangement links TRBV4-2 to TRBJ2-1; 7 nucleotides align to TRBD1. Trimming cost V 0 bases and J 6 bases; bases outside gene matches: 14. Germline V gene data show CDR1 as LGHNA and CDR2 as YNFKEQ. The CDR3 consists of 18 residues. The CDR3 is CASSQDMGSYGTVNEQFF. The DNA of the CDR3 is TGTGCCAGCAGCCAAGATATGGGGAGCTATGGGACAGTCAATGAGCAGTTCTTC.

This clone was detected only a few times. The CDR3 sequence: CASSDFFSGGRLYEQYF. The DNA of the CDR3 is TGTGCCAGCAGTGATTTCTTCTCGGGGGGCCGTCTCTACGAGCAGTACTTC. V is TRBV6-1 and J is TRBJ2-7; a weak D match, TRBD2 (7 bases). V shed 3 bases and J shed 3 bases, with 21 bases lying between them. There are 17 residues in the CDR3. The germline CDR1 and CDR2 sequences are MNHNS and SASEGT.

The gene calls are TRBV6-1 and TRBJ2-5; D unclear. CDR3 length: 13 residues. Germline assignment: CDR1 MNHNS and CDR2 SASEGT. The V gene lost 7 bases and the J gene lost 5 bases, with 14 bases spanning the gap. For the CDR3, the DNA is TGTGCCAGCAAAGCCTGTACTATCGAGACCCAGTACTTC. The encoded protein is CASKACTIETQYF.

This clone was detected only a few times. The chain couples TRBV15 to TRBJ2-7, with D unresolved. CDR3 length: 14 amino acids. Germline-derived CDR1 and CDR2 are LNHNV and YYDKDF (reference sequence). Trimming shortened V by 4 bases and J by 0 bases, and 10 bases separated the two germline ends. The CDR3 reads CATSISTDSYEQYF. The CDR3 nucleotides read TGTGCCACCAGCATATCTACAGACTCCTACGAGCAGTACTTC. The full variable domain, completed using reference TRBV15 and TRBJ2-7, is DAMVIQNPRYQVTQFGKPVTLSCSQTLNHNVMYWYQQKSSQAPKLLFHYYDKDFNNEADTPDNFQSRRPNTSFCFLDIRSPGLGDTAMYLCATSISTDSYEQYFGPGTRLTVT.

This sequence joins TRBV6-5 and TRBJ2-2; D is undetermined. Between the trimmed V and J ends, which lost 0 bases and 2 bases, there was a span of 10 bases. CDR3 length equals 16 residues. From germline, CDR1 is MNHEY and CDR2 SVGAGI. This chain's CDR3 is CASSYSGQINTGELFF. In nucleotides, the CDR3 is TGTGCCAGCAGTTACTCCGGGCAGATTAACACCGGGGAGCTGTTTTTT.

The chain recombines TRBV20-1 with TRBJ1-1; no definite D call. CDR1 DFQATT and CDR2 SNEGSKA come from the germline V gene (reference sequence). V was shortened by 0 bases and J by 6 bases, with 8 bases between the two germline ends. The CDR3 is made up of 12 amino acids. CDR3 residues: CSARDRRAEAFF. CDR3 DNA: TGCAGTGCTAGAGATCGGAGGGCTGAAGCTTTCTTT.

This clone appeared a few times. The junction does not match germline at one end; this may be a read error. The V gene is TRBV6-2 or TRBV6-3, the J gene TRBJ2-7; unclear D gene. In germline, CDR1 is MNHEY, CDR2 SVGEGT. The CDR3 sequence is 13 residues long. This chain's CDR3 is CASSYLGPTYAVF. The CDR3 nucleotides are TGTGCCAGCAGTTACCTCGGACCCACATACGCAGTATTT.

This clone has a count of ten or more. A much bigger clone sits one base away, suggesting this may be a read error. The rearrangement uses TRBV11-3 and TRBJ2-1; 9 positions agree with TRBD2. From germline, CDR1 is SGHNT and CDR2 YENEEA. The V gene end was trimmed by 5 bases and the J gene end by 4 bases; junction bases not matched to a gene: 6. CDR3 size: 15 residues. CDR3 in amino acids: CASSVVTSGYNEQFF. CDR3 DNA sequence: TGTGCCAGCAGCGTCGTGACTAGCGGTTACAATGAGCAGTTCTTC. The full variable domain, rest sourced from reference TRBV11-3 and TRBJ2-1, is EAGVVQSPRYKIIEKKQPVAFWCNPISGHNTLYWYLQNLGQGPELLIRYENEEAVDDSQLPKDRFSAERLKGVDSTLKIQPAELGDSAVYLCASSVVTSGYNEQFFGPGTRLTVL.

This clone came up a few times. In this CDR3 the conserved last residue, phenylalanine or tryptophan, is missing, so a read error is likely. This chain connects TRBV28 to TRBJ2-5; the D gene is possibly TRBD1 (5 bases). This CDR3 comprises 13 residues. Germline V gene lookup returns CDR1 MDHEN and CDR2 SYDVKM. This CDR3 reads CASSPTDQETQYS. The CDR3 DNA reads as TGTGCCAGCAGTCCGACAGACCAAGAGACGCAGTACTCC.

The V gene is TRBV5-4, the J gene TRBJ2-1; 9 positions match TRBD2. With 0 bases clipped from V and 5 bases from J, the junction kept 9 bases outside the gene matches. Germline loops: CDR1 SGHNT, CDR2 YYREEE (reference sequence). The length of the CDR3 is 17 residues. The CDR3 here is CASSLGMRLAGHNEQFF. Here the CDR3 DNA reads TGTGCCAGCAGCTTGGGTATGAGGCTAGCGGGGCACAATGAGCAGTTCTTC.

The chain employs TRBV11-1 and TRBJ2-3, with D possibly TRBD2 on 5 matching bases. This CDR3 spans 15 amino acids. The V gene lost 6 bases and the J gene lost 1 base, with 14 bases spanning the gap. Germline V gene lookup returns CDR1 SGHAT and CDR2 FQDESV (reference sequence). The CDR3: CASRLNSVRTDTQYF. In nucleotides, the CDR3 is TGTGCCAGCAGATTGAATAGCGTTCGCACAGATACGCAGTATTTT.

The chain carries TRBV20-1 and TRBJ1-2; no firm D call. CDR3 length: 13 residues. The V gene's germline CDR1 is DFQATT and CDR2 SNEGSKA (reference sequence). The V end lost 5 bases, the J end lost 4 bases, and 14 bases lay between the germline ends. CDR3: CSAAIASTYGYTF. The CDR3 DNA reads TGCAGTGCTGCTATCGCAAGTACCTATGGCTACACCTTC.

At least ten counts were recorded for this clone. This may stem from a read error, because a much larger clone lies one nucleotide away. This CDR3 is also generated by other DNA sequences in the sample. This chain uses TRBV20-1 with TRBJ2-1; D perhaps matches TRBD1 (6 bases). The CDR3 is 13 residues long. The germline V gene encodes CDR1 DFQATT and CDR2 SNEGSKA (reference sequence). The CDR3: CSARYRDLYEQFF. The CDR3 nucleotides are TGCAGTGCTAGGTACAGGGATTTGTATGAGCAATTCTTC.

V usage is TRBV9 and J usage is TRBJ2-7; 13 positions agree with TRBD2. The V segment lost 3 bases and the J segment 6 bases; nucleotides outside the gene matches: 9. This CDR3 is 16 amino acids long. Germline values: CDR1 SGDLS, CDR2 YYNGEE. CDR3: CASSALAGGPPCEQYF. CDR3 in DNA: TGTGCCAGCAGCGCACTAGCGGGGGGGCCCCCCTGCGAGCAGTACTTC. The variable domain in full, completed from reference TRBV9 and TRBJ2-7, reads DSGVTQTPKHLITATGQRVTLRCSPRSGDLSVYWYQQSLDQGLQFLIQYYNGEERAKGNILERFSAQQFPDLHSELNLSSLELGDSALYFCASSALAGGPPCEQYFGPGTRLTVT.

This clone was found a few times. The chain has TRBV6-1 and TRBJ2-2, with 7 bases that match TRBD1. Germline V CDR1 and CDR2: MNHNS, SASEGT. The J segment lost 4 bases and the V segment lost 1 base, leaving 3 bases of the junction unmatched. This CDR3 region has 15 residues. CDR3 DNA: TGTGCCAGCAGTGAAGTGGCAGGGGGCACCGGGGAGCTGTTTTTT. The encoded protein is CASSEVAGGTGELFF.

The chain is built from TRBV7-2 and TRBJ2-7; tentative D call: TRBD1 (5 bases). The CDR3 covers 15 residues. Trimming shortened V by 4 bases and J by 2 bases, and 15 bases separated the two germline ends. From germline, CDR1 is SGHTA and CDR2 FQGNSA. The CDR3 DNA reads TGTGCCAGCAGCTCCGCAGGGCGCAAGGCCTACGAGCAGTACTTC. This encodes CASSSAGRKAYEQYF.

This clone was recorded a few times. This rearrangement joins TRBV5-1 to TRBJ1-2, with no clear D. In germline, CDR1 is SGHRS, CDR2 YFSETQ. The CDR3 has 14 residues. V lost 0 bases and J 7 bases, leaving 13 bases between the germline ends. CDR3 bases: TGCGCCAGCAGCTTGGGCCCCTCTACGGGTGGCTACACCTTC. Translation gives CASSLGPSTGGYTF.

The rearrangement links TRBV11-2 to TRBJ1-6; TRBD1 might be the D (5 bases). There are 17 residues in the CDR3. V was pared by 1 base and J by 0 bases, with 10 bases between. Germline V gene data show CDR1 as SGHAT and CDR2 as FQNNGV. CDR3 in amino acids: CASSLVQASSYNSPLHF. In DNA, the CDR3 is TGTGCCAGCAGCTTAGTACAGGCCTCCTCCTATAATTCACCCCTCCACTTT.

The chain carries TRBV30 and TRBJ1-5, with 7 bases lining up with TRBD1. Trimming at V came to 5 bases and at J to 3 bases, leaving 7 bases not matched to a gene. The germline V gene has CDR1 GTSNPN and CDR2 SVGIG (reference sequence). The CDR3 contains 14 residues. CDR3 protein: CAWGTGQSNQPQHF. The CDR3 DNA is TGTGCCTGGGGGACGGGACAGTCCAATCAGCCCCAGCATTTT.